This TCR beta chain was profiled in a study of cytomegalovirus exposure and HLA in healthy donors. Findings of the study overall: According to a subsequent analysis, TCR clusters from the first cohort were inclined to appear together in the 120 validation repertoires. Usually a TCR sequence was rare, but some public TCRs were found in many donors. CMV antigen specificity of a few CMV-associated chains was confirmed in vitro.

Notes on this clone: Its specificity is not known.

The germline CDR1 and CDR2 sequences are SGHNT and YYREEE (reference sequence). The CDR3 totals 14 residues. V lost 4 bases and J 3 bases, leaving 11 bases between the germline ends. The donors were in the roughly 130-subject validation cohort, distinct from the roughly 670-subject first cohort. The protocol was immunoSEQ multiplex PCR, while the TCRdb copy is restricted to in-frame clones and leaves out a portion. The data contain around 98,000 clones, 87% of them singletons. The material sequenced was PBMCs. The chain recombines TRBV5-4 with TRBJ1-5, with D tentatively TRBD1 (6 bases). This TCR was sampled from a young woman in good health and CMV-seronegative. CDR3 amino acids: CASSIQGNNQPQHF. CDR3 in DNA: TGTGCCAGCAGCATACAGGGAAACAATCAGCCCCAGCATTTT.